Reported below is one TCR beta chain. As originally analysed: Estimation of nucleated cell counts was performed using reference gene primer amplification. Profiling relied on immunoSEQ multiplex PCR, and the TCRdb table lists in-frame clones only, not all of them. From that table come the V and J calls and clone size; the DNA was used to work out D and trimming. Among about 220,000 clones listed, 82% were seen once. This record belongs to a study of blood T cell repertoires in COVID-19. Study-level background: PBMCs, B-cell-depleted T cells, or T cells provided the cDNA or gDNA that made up the material.

The CDR3 covers 13 residues. V lost 5 bases and J lost 1, with 8 bases in between. Germline CDR1 and CDR2: SGHTA and FQGNSA. The source is a woman aged 70-85 years with COVID-19, enrolled during active disease. The chain combines TRBV7-2 with TRBJ2-5; D might be TRBD1 (6 bases). The sample taken for sequencing was peripheral blood. The CDR3 DNA follows: TGTGCCAGCAGCCGGGACACCCAAGAGACCCAGTACTTC. Protein product: CASSRDTQETQYF.